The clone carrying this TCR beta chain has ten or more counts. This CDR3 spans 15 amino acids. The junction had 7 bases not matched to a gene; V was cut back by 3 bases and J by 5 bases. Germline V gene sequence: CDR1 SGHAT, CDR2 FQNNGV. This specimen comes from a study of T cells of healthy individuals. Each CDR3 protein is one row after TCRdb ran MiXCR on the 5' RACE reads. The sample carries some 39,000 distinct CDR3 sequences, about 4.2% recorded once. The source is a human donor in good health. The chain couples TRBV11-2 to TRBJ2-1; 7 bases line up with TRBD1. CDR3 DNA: TGTGCCAGCAGCTTGACCGGGACAGTTAACAATGAGCAGTTCTTC. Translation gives CASSLTGTVNNEQFF.